Here is one T cell receptor beta chain with its context. The antigen this receptor binds is unknown. Base qualities are not provided; no much larger clone lies one nucleotide away. Here V drops 7 bases and J drops 4 bases, and the junction holds 2 bases not matched to any gene. The cysteine opens and the phenylalanine closes a CDR3 of 14 amino acids. CDR3 DNA is the only sequence kept; it has 42 bases, read in frame from the first base. From the germline V gene, CDR1 is SNHLY and CDR2 is FYNNEI. Collaborating institutions collected whole blood in K2EDTA tubes following their own protocols. For TCRbeta analysis, collaborators shipped samples in one of three forms: frozen whole blood, isolated PBMCs, or DNA extracted from either of those sample types. This entry comes from a study of blood T cell repertoires in COVID-19 (TCRdb year 2020). For the wider study: The collaborator samples originated in the United States, Italy and Spain and spanned the acute and convalescent phases of COVID-19. Samples were obtained from the ongoing ImmuneRACE study (first 160 participants) and from 1,254 subjects provided by 6 global collaborators. The prospective study material was composed of cDNA or gDNA derived from T cells, B-cell-depleted T cells, or PBMCs. Subjects who had been exposed to COVID-19, were actively infected with it, or had recovered from it provided the deeply sampled blood TCRbeta repertoires that made up the dataset. Where available, HLA class I and class II types were taken from metadata supplied by the sample provider and were not determined by assay-based typing. Nearly every sample came with metadata listing a de-identified subject ID, COVID-19 status, age in years and sex. The repertoires were made available in a free public database intended to serve as a resource for research on the immune response to SARS-CoV-2.

TCRbeta CDR3 regions were amplified from genomic DNA using the immunoSEQ Assay, a bias-controlled multiplex PCR. Processing in the source paper ran as follows. The number of nucleated cells in each sample was estimated from the amplification of reference gene primers within the assay. To quantify the absolute abundance of each unique TCRbeta CDR3 rearrangement, sequence reads were collapsed and filtered. For each sample, productive Simpson clonality was calculated as the square root of Simpson's diversity index across productive rearrangements. What TCRdb holds here is the immuneACCESS table cut down to in-frame rearrangements. Part of the clones is not present; checked against another copy, under half of the missing clones reflect an unresolved V gene, and the others are unexplained. The DNA gave D and trimming, while V, J and clone size come from that table. The sample data list around 270,000 clones, and 85% to 90% of these were observed just once. Roughly 5% of the sample rests with the top ten.

The study at large found these results: The amount of clinical and demographic metadata varied by source and participant and was provided uncurated.

This chain is built from TRBV2 and TRBJ2-2, and TRBD1 aligns with 11 junction nucleotides. Sequencing was carried out using peripheral blood. This TCR was sampled from a man aged 35-49 years with acute or convalescent COVID-19. The CDR3: CASTGTGGTGELFF. The nucleotide sequence is TGTGCCAGCACCGGGACAGGGGGCACCGGGGAGCTGTTTTTT.